This entry describes one T cell receptor (beta chain). With 2 bases removed from V and 2 bases from J, the gap between germline ends came to 5 bases. Germline loops: CDR1 ENHRY, CDR2 SYGVKD. This CDR3 is built from 13 residues. A COVID-19 case was met by exposed participants within 2 weeks before study entry. These data are taken from a study of blood T cell repertoires in COVID-19. Authors' methods: Reference gene primer amplification in the assay estimated nucleated cell counts. The table came from immunoSEQ multiplex PCR; TCRdb's copy has only in-frame clones and leaves some out. The DNA was the basis for D and trimming; V, J and clone size are from that table. This sample has about 150,000 clones, with around 90% found just once.

The material sequenced was PBMCs or T cells enriched from blood (not recorded which). The chain couples TRBV10-3 to TRBJ2-3, with no clear D. This sequence originates from a woman aged 35 to 49 who had been exposed to COVID-19. CDR3 sequence (DNA): TGTGCCATCAGTGAGCGCGACACAGATACGCAGTATTTT. It translates to CAISERDTDTQYF.